These 13 T cell receptor beta chains came from one sample sequenced in a study of control samples from healthy donors and cancer patients. TCRdb's table, derived via immunoSEQ multiplex PCR, lists solely in-frame clones and lacks some. In the table there are some 250,000 clones, around 79% of which are singletons. The sequencing sample was made of PBMCs. The receptors stem from a woman in her sixties with lung cancer.

In its sample, this clone was seen once. This chain uses TRBV6-6 with TRBJ2-7; D gene uncertain. The CDR3 loop spans 13 amino acids. Germline CDR1 MNHNY, CDR2 SVGAGI (reference sequence). The germline V and J ends were trimmed by 3 bases and 3 bases, with 9 bases remaining between them. CDR3 amino acids: CASSYIGYYEQYF. The CDR3 nucleotides read TGTGCCAGCAGTTATATAGGGTACTACGAGCAGTACTTC.

This clone was recorded a few times. This sequence joins TRBV7-6 and TRBJ1-3; D is perhaps TRBD1 (5 bases). Trimming stripped 3 bases from V and 0 bases from J, with 9 bases between. Germline V gene sequence: CDR1 SGHVS, CDR2 FNYEAQ. The CDR3 covers 15 residues. CDR3 region: CASSLGGSSGNTIYF. The CDR3, as DNA: TGTGCCAGCAGCTTGGGGGGGAGCTCTGGAAACACCATATATTTT.

V and J are TRBV18 and TRBJ2-2; D might be TRBD1 (5 bases). The V and J ends lost 5 bases and 6 bases respectively, with 13 bases between them. Germline-derived CDR1 and CDR2 are KGHSH and LQKENI. This CDR3 is 14 amino acids long. CDR3 bases: TGTGCCAGCTCAAGAGACAGTGAGGCCGGGGAGCTGTTTTTT. Translating it yields CASSRDSEAGELFF.

This clone was seen only once. V gene TRBV5-1 combines with J gene TRBJ2-5, with 7 bases lining up with TRBD2. CDR3 size: 15 residues. V shed 0 bases and J 2 bases; nucleotides not matched to a gene: 4. Germline V gives CDR1 SGHRS, CDR2 YFSETQ. The CDR3 region has the DNA TGCGCCAGCAGCTTGGCACCGGGAGGACAAGAGACCCAGTACTTC. Protein: CASSLAPGGQETQYF.

This chain links TRBV14 with TRBJ1-2; the D gene is possibly TRBD1 (5 bases). V was cut by 4 bases and J by 8 bases, with 14 bases left in between. The CDR3 has 13 amino acids. Per the germline V gene, CDR1 is SGHDN and CDR2 is FVKESK. In nucleotides, the CDR3 is TGTGCCAGCAGCCCAAACAGGAACGGCGGCTACACCTTC. Encoded protein: CASSPNRNGGYTF.

The V call is TRBV27, the J call TRBJ2-3; D possibly corresponds to TRBD2 (6 bases). This CDR3 is 16 amino acids long. Germline CDR1 MNHEY, CDR2 SMNVEV (reference sequence). The V end was cut by 4 bases, the J end by 2 bases, with 16 bases between. The CDR3 here is CASSSLLAEITDTQYF. The CDR3 DNA is TGTGCCAGCAGTTCCCTCTTAGCGGAGATCACAGATACGCAGTATTTT.

The CDR3 region has the DNA TGTGCCAGCAGCTCATGGACGTCGTGGAGGTCAGATACGCAGTATTTT. It yields the protein CASSSWTSWRSDTQYF. The chain employs TRBV7-9 and TRBJ2-3, with D possibly TRBD2 on 5 matching bases. The CDR3 runs 16 residues. Germline CDR1 reads SEHNR; CDR2 reads FQNEAQ (reference sequence). V gave up 4 bases and J gave up 4 bases, with 18 bases separating them.

The J gene is TRBJ2-7, the V gene TRBV7-3, with 9 bases fitting TRBD1. This CDR3 is 14 amino acids long. Germline V gene lookup returns CDR1 SGHTA and CDR2 FQGTGA. V lost 1 base and J lost 6; bases outside the gene matches: 4. The chain's CDR3 is CASSLKQGAGEQYF. The CDR3 DNA reads as TGTGCCAGCAGCTTAAAACAGGGGGCAGGCGAGCAGTACTTC.

This chain joins TRBV2 and TRBJ2-5, with a possible D match to TRBD2 (5 bases). This CDR3 contains 13 residues. Trimming took off 5 bases at V and 2 bases at J, with 9 bases between the two ends. From germline, CDR1 is SNHLY and CDR2 FYNNEI. The CDR3 is CASSKIAQETQYF. The CDR3 region has the DNA TGTGCCAGCAGTAAAATAGCGCAAGAGACCCAGTACTTC.

This clone has more than one count but fewer than ten. The chain is built from TRBV7-8 and TRBJ2-2; perhaps TRBD2 as D (5 bases). Germline assignment: CDR1 SGHVS and CDR2 FQNEAQ. The CDR3 contains 15 residues. V was pared by 4 bases and J by 6 bases, with 15 bases between. The CDR3: CASSYTGVHSGELFF. The DNA for the CDR3 is TGTGCCAGCAGCTACACCGGGGTACACTCCGGGGAGCTGTTTTTT.

This chain joins TRBV4-1 and TRBJ1-2, with D possibly being TRBD1 (6 bases). The V end was cut by 2 bases, the J end by 7 bases, with 14 bases between. CDR1 is MGHRA and CDR2 is YSYEKL in the germline V gene. The CDR3 is made up of 14 amino acids. The DNA for the CDR3 is TGCGCCAGCAGCCAATTACAGGGAATTAGTGGCTACACCTTC. Translating it yields CASSQLQGISGYTF.

Concerning this clone: Other DNA sequences in this sample translate to the same CDR3. This sequence joins TRBV28 and TRBJ2-7; D may be TRBD1 (6 bases). Germline CDR1 is MDHEN and CDR2 is SYDVKM. The CDR3 runs 12 residues. V was clipped by 3 bases and J by 4 bases, with 7 bases between them. Here the CDR3 reads CASSFRGYEQYF. Written as DNA, the CDR3 is TGTGCCAGCAGTTTCAGGGGTTACGAGCAGTACTTC.

This CDR3 reads CASSFSLGGYEKLFF. The CDR3 nucleotides are TGTGCCAGCAGTTTTTCCCTGGGGGGGTATGAAAAACTGTTTTTT. The gene calls are TRBV28 and TRBJ1-4; TRBD1 might be the D (5 bases). The length of the CDR3 is 15 residues. Germline V lookup: CDR1 MDHEN, CDR2 SYDVKM. V was shortened by 3 bases and J by 6 bases, with 14 bases between the two germline ends.